This T cell receptor beta chain was obtained from a study of T cell responses to AZD1222 COVID-19 vaccine. Study-wide results and limits: It was only after the peak T cell response that any repertoires were sampled. Nearly half of spike-specific TCRs reportedly target variant regions that are unmutated in the B.1.351 and B.1.1.7 variants.

CDR3 size: 18 residues. Looked up from germline, CDR1 is MNHEY and CDR2 is SMNVEV (reference sequence). The ends lost 2 bases at V and 2 bases at J; junction bases unmatched: 10. As for this clone: Antigen unknown.

Sequencing was performed with immunoSEQ multiplex PCR; in TCRdb, only in-frame clones are kept and a portion is missing. In the table there are 70,000 to 95,000 clones, approximately 91% of which are singletons. The specimen comprised peripheral blood, sampled 28 days after the second AZD1222 dose. This chain connects TRBV27 to TRBJ2-1, with 9 bases fitting TRBD2. This sequence originates from an adult who received the AZD1222 COVID-19 vaccine. CDR3 DNA sequence: TGTGCCAGCAGTTTAGGAGCGGGGGGAAGTGCGCCCTACAATGAGCAGTTCTTC. Translated: CASSLGAGGSAPYNEQFF.